A selection of T cell receptor beta chains follows, all from one sample in a study of blood T cells in healthy people across ages. TCRdb processed the 5' RACE reads anew with MiXCR; each CDR3 protein has one entry. The sample lists roughly 900,000 distinct CDR3 sequences, 48% occurring once. Sample: blood. The receptors shown here come from a young man in good health. The CDR3 runs from the conserved cysteine through the conserved F or W. Fields, in order: D gene, clone size, CDR3 length, J gene, V gene, CDR3 protein, CDR3 DNA. D genes are given only for firm matches. Expanded clones get a size class; other rows say once, few or many, or leave the size out.

NA NA 13 TRBJ1-1 TRBV4-1 CASSLTGTSEAFF TGCGCCAGCAGCCTGACCGGGACCTCTGAAGCTTTCTTT
TRBD2 NA 14 TRBJ2-7 TRBV20-1 CSARGAGLRIEQYF TGCAGTGCTAGAGGAGCGGGACTACGTATAGAGCAGTACTTC
NA few 12 TRBJ2-7 TRBV28 CASSSPTYEQYF TGTGCCAGCAGTTCCCCTACCTACGAGCAGTACTTC
NA NA 16 TRBJ2-7 TRBV3-1 CASSQETPQGVHEQYF TGTGCCAGCAGCCAAGAAACGCCGCAGGGAGTCCACGAGCAGTACTTC
NA NA 17 TRBJ2-6 TRBV7-2 CASSSAGLLFGANVLTF TGTGCCAGCAGCTCAGCTGGACTATTGTTTGGGGCCAACGTCCTGACTTTC
NA NA 14 TRBJ1-2 TRBV5-5 CASSLAQGFYGYTF TGTGCCAGCAGCTTGGCGCAGGGCTTCTATGGCTACACCTTC
TRBD1 NA 15 TRBJ2-5 TRBV5-1 CASSLAQQGIGEQYF TGCGCCAGCAGCTTGGCCCAACAGGGGATCGGAGAGCAGTACTTC
TRBD1 NA 14 TRBJ2-7 TRBV30 CAWRVGQRPIEQYF TGTGCCTGGAGAGTGGGACAGCGTCCAATCGAGCAGTACTTC
NA few 13 TRBJ2-2 TRBV4-2 CASSQDGVGELFF TGTGCCAGCAGCCAAGACGGGGTCGGGGAGCTGTTTTTT
TRBD1 NA 15 TRBJ2-1 TRBV5-6 CASSSWDRPLNEQFF TGTGCCAGCAGCTCCTGGGACAGACCCTTGAATGAGCAGTTCTTC
TRBD1 few 16 TRBJ2-1 TRBV9 CASSVAAIGQGNEQFF TGTGCCAGCAGCGTAGCGGCTATCGGACAGGGGAATGAGCAGTTCTTC
TRBD2 NA 19 TRBJ2-3 TRBV6-2/TRBV6-3 CATAVGLAGYDPWTDTQYF TGTGCCACTGCGGTGGGACTAGCGGGGTACGACCCTTGGACAGATACGCAGTATTTT
TRBD2 NA 16 TRBJ2-1 TRBV28 CASSLSSGDKNNEQFF TGTGCCAGCAGTTTATCTAGCGGGGATAAGAACAATGAGCAGTTCTTC
NA many 14 TRBJ2-6 TRBV6-5 CASSYSSGANVLTF TGTGCCAGCAGTTACAGCTCTGGGGCCAACGTCCTGACTTTC
NA NA 15 TRBJ1-1 TRBV20-1 CSARDFGKTNTEAFF TGCAGTGCTAGAGATTTTGGGAAGACGAACACTGAAGCTTTCTTT
TRBD1 NA 13 TRBJ2-5 TRBV7-9 CASRVQDRGEQYF TGTGCCAGCAGGGTCCAAGACAGGGGGGAGCAGTACTTC
TRBD2 few 19 TRBJ2-1 TRBV6-2/TRBV6-3 CASSEGLAGGRLNYNEQFF TGTGCCAGCAGCGAGGGACTAGCGGGGGGGAGGCTAAATTACAATGAGCAGTTCTTC
TRBD2 NA 16 TRBJ2-1 TRBV9 CASSVGDLAGFNEQFF TGTGCCAGCAGCGTAGGGGATCTAGCGGGGTTCAATGAGCAGTTCTTC
NA NA 16 TRBJ2-1 TRBV7-9 CASSPRGTPPYNEQFF TGTGCCAGCAGCCCCCGGGGGACACCACCCTACAATGAGCAGTTCTTC
TRBD1 NA 14 TRBJ1-2 TRBV28 CASRWTGGFYGYTF TGTGCCAGCAGATGGACAGGGGGCTTCTATGGCTACACCTTC
TRBD1 NA 15 TRBJ1-4 TRBV28 CASSLRTGSVEKLFF TGTGCCAGCAGTTTAAGGACAGGGTCTGTTGAAAAACTGTTTTTT
TRBD2 NA 16 TRBJ2-1 TRBV7-2 CASSILAGEILNERFF TGTGCCAGCAGCATACTAGCGGGGGAGATCCTCAATGAGCGGTTCTTC
NA NA 16 TRBJ2-7 TRBV29-1 CSVEGGEARSSYEQYF TGCAGCGTTGAAGGTGGGGAGGCTAGGAGCTCCTACGAGCAGTACTTC
TRBD1 few 14 TRBJ1-5 TRBV12-3/TRBV12-4 CASTDRVSVQPQHF TGTGCCAGCACGGACAGGGTTTCTGTTCAGCCCCAGCATTTT
TRBD2 NA 17 TRBJ2-5 TRBV6-1 CASSEEDSGVYQETQYF TGTGCCAGCAGTGAAGAGGATAGCGGGGTGTACCAAGAGACCCAGTACTTC
NA NA 15 TRBJ2-3 TRBV4-3 CASSQDAVSTDTQYF TGCGCCAGCAGCCAAGATGCAGTTAGCACAGATACGCAGTATTTT
NA NA 16 TRBJ2-1 TRBV13 CASSRQDLGSCNVQFF TGTGCCAGCAGCCGCCAGGACCTGGGCTCCTGCAATGTGCAGTTCTTC
NA NA 13 TRBJ1-5 TRBV29-1 CSVGQGSGQPQHF TGCAGCGTGGGGCAGGGGTCTGGACAGCCCCAGCATTTT
TRBD2 NA 18 TRBJ2-1 TRBV12-5 CASGLGTSGASSYNEQFF TGTGCTAGTGGTTTGGGGACTAGCGGGGCGAGCTCCTACAATGAGCAGTTCTTC
TRBD1 few 15 TRBJ2-7 TRBV7-2 CASSLGTGPLNEQYF TGTGCCAGCAGCTTAGGGACAGGGCCCCTTAACGAGCAGTACTTC
TRBD1 few 20 TRBJ2-5 TRBV4-2 CASSQDRGTGLSSNQETQYF TGTGCCAGCAGCCAAGACCGGGGGACAGGGCTGAGTTCCAACCAAGAGACCCAGTACTTC
NA NA 12 TRBJ2-2 TRBV25-1 CASRALSGELFF TGTGCCAGCAGGGCTTTGTCCGGGGAGCTGTTTTTT
NA few 15 TRBJ2-7 TRBV9 CASSVMGGDGYEQYF TGTGCCAGCAGCGTAATGGGGGGCGACGGCTACGAGCAGTACTTC
NA NA 15 TRBJ1-4 TRBV5-1 CASSPGGQPYEKLFF TGCGCCAGCAGCCCCGGAGGACAGCCTTATGAAAAACTGTTTTTT
NA NA 14 TRBJ1-6 TRBV30 CAWSVNSIVSPLHF TGTGCCTGGAGTGTAAACAGCATAGTTTCACCCCTCCACTTT
TRBD2 few 15 TRBJ2-7 TRBV7-2 CASSLIRGSSYEQYF TGTGCCAGCAGCTTAATTCGCGGGAGCTCCTACGAGCAGTACTTC
TRBD2 many 13 TRBJ2-7 TRBV20-1 CSAGTSGTYEQYF TGCAGTGCGGGGACTAGCGGAACCTACGAGCAGTACTTC